Shown below are 13 T cell receptor beta chains from a single sample sequenced in a study of blood T cell repertoires in COVID-19. Profiled with immunoSEQ multiplex PCR; TCRdb holds only in-frame clones, not every one. The data show 120,000 or so clones, with 75% to 80% seen just once and over 6.5% held by the top ten. The sequenced material came from peripheral blood. These receptors were collected from a human donor in a cohort sampled during active COVID-19.

This chain joins TRBV12-3 or TRBV12-4 and TRBJ1-2; D possibly corresponds to TRBD1 (6 bases). This CDR3 spans 13 amino acids. Trimming pared 5 bases from V and 2 bases from J, leaving 9 bases between. For the CDR3, the DNA is TGTGCCAGCAGTCCAGGGGAGAACTATGGCTACACCTTC. It is translated as CASSPGENYGYTF.

This clone was seen a handful of times. The chain is built from TRBV19 and TRBJ1-5; D is uncertain. The germline V and J ends were trimmed by 6 bases and 0 bases, with 24 bases remaining between them. The CDR3 has 19 amino acids. The germline V gene encodes CDR1 LNHDA and CDR2 SQIVND (reference sequence). DNA for the CDR3: TGTGCCAGTAGCCTTGAGGGTCCGGGAGGAGGTTATAGCAATCAGCCCCAGCATTTT. This translates into CASSLEGPGGGYSNQPQHF.

This chain joins TRBV3-1 (or the pseudogene TRBV3-2) and TRBJ1-2, with 8 bases matching TRBD1. V was pared by 6 bases and J by 3 bases, with 3 bases of the junction left unmatched. The CDR3 is made up of 13 amino acids. Germline CDR1 reads LGHDT; CDR2 reads YNNKEL (reference sequence). CDR3 sequence (DNA): TGTGCCAGCAGTCTGACAGGGGACTATGGCTACACCTTC. It translates to CASSLTGDYGYTF.

This sequence joins TRBV19 and TRBJ2-2, with D possibly TRBD2 on 7 matching bases. V was clipped by 3 bases and J by 4 bases, with 9 bases between them. The CDR3 runs to 14 residues. CDR1 is LNHDA, CDR2 SQIVND, per germline (reference sequence). CDR3 amino acids: CASSIRGGTGELFF. CDR3 in DNA: TGTGCCAGTAGTATTAGGGGGGGCACCGGGGAGCTGTTTTTT.

The chain joins TRBV28 to TRBJ1-5, with D maybe TRBD1 (5 bases). This CDR3 comprises 17 residues. Germline V gives CDR1 MDHEN, CDR2 SYDVKM. The V end lost 0 bases, the J end lost 1 base, and 13 bases lay between the germline ends. The CDR3 sequence is CASSLWGQGGSNQPQHF. CDR3 DNA: TGTGCCAGCAGTTTATGGGGCCAGGGTGGAAGCAATCAGCCCCAGCATTTT. The variable domain in full, completed from reference TRBV28 and TRBJ1-5, reads DVKVTQSSRYLVKRTGEKVFLECVQDMDHENMFWYRQDPGLGLRLIYFSYDVKMKEKGDIPEGYSVSREKKERFSLILESASTNQTSMYLCASSLWGQGGSNQPQHFGDGTRLSIL.

This chain links TRBV28 with TRBJ2-7; 11 bases align to TRBD2. Trimming took 7 bases from V and 0 from J; bases not matched to a gene: 11. This CDR3 is 17 amino acids long. Germline CDR1 and CDR2: MDHEN and SYDVKM. The CDR3 loop reads CASTRLGGTSGSYEQYF. CDR3 nucleotides: TGTGCCAGCACCCGACTGGGGGGGACTAGCGGCTCCTACGAGCAGTACTTC.

The chain joins TRBV7-2 to TRBJ1-2; weak D call: TRBD1 (6 bases). The germline V gene encodes CDR1 SGHTA and CDR2 FQGNSA. V was shortened by 5 bases and J by 2 bases, with 12 bases between the two germline ends. The CDR3 loop spans 14 amino acids. CDR3 sequence reads: CASSPRTANYGYTF. The CDR3 DNA follows: TGTGCCAGCAGCCCGAGGACAGCCAACTATGGCTACACCTTC.

This sequence joins TRBV18 and TRBJ1-1, with a tentative D call TRBD1 (6 bases). The germline CDR1 and CDR2 sequences are KGHSH and LQKENI. This CDR3 is built from 22 residues. Trimming took 2 bases from V and 6 from J, leaving 37 bases between them. As DNA, the CDR3 is TGTGCCAGCTCACCAATAACCCCCGGCGATTATTCAGAAGCAGTACAGGGCTCTGAAGCTTTCTTT. Protein sequence: CASSPITPGDYSEAVQGSEAFF.

The V and J genes are TRBV5-5 and TRBJ2-7, with 8 bases matching TRBD1. Germline V gene lookup returns CDR1 SGHKS and CDR2 YYEKEE (reference sequence). Trimming took 3 bases from V and 3 from J; bases not matched to a gene: 5. The CDR3 consists of 14 residues. CDR3: CASSSQGASYEQYF. For the CDR3, the DNA is TGTGCCAGCAGCTCTCAGGGGGCAAGCTACGAGCAGTACTTC.

The genes are TRBV6-5 and TRBJ1-3; no reliable D call. CDR1 and CDR2 from the germline V gene are MNHEY and SVGAGI. The CDR3 runs to 13 residues. V shed 2 bases and J shed 3 bases, with 5 bases lying between them. This chain's CDR3 is CASSYEVGNTIYF. For the CDR3, the DNA is TGTGCCAGCAGTTACGAGGTTGGAAACACCATATATTTT.

V and J are TRBV4-2 and TRBJ2-2, with 10 bases aligning to TRBD2. Looked up from germline, CDR1 is LGHNA and CDR2 is YNFKEQ. This CDR3 is built from 20 residues. Losses at the gene ends were 4 bases for V and 0 bases for J; bases not matched to a gene: 14. DNA of the CDR3: TGTGCCAGCAGCCGGTCGACCCCTAGCGGGGGAGCCACGAACACCGGGGAGCTGTTTTTT. Its protein product is CASSRSTPSGGATNTGELFF.

The V call is TRBV4-1, the J call TRBJ2-7, with 7 bases that match TRBD1. The CDR3 runs 13 residues. Germline CDR1 is MGHRA and CDR2 is YSYEKL. V gave up 1 base and J gave up 6 bases; unmatched junction bases: 3. The CDR3 DNA reads as TGCGCCAGCAGCCAAGTGGACAGGAGCGAGCAGTACTTC. Encoded protein: CASSQVDRSEQYF.

The chain links TRBV28 to TRBJ2-7; maybe TRBD1 (6 bases). The V end was cut by 5 bases, the J end by 0 bases, with 14 bases between. Germline V CDR1 and CDR2: MDHEN, SYDVKM. This CDR3 spans 15 amino acids. Here the CDR3 DNA reads TGTGCCAGCAGTACGACAGGCTATAGCTCCTACGAGCAGTACTTC. It is translated as CASSTTGYSSYEQYF.